These T cell receptor beta chains were read from a single sample in a study of T cell responses to AZD1222 COVID-19 vaccine. Repertoires were generated with immunoSEQ multiplex PCR, while TCRdb's copy carries only in-frame clones and drops some. The sample consists of fewer than 85,000 clones, around 87% of them appearing once. The sequences come from peripheral blood, collected 28 days after the second AZD1222 dose. The receptors here all came from an adult who received the AZD1222 COVID-19 vaccine. The CDR3 runs from the conserved cysteine through the conserved F or W.

j_gene | v_gene | CDR3aa
TRBJ2-1 | TRBV11-3 | CASSLSSGGAREQFF
TRBJ1-2 | TRBV6-2/TRBV6-3 | CASSFNGQGAGQRALYGYTF
TRBJ1-6 | TRBV10-3 | CAISVASPDVNSPLHF
TRBJ2-6 | TRBV5-8 | CASSLWAVGANVLTF
TRBJ1-5 | TRBV7-8 | CASSLARVFGQPQHF
TRBJ1-2 | TRBV6-5 | CASSYSQGGGSYTF
TRBJ2-5 | TRBV2 | CASTRTERETQYF
TRBJ1-2 | TRBV9 | CASSVGGGANYGYTF
TRBJ2-2 | TRBV7-2 | CASSLTGIASPGELFF
TRBJ1-1 | TRBV6-5 | CATLGGMNTEAFF
TRBJ2-5 | TRBV19 | CASLGWEETQYF
TRBJ1-2 | TRBV18 | CASSPRGLDGYTF
TRBJ1-1 | TRBV6-1 | CASSDGRGTEAFF
TRBJ2-2 | TRBV5-1 | CASRNPEGRSNTGELFF
TRBJ1-4 | TRBV3-1/TRBV3-2 | CASSRSEDANEKLFF
TRBJ2-5 | TRBV28 | CASNLQGVRTQYF
TRBJ2-7 | TRBV19 | CASKIGAEQYF
TRBJ1-1 | TRBV7-2 | CASSFTGGMNTEAFF
TRBJ2-3 | TRBV7-9 | CASSPIPVSGGTDTQYF
TRBJ2-7 | TRBV28 | CATMREKWNEQYF
TRBJ2-3 | TRBV24-1 | CATSVASGADTQYF
TRBJ2-7 | TRBV7-2 | CASSFASTSGGGEQYF
TRBJ1-3 | TRBV4-3 | CASSQVGDFSGNTIYF
TRBJ1-2 | TRBV4-3 | CASSQTGGVNYGYTF
TRBJ2-5 | TRBV5-1 | CASSLVTGGQETQYF
TRBJ1-5 | TRBV6-1 | CASSERTGWGNQPQHF
TRBJ1-2 | TRBV3-1/TRBV3-2 | CASSPRGRPGGYTF
TRBJ2-1 | TRBV15 | CATSREGGPGEQFF
TRBJ2-1 | TRBV7-6 | CASSPLGSSYNEQFF
TRBJ2-3 | TRBV14 | CASSRHTDTQYF
TRBJ2-3 | TRBV6-5 | CASRYGELTDTQYF
TRBJ2-4 | TRBV9 | CASSSKGETGLSLAKNIQYF
TRBJ2-5 | TRBV5-4 | CASSLGSGLDAETQYF
TRBJ2-1 | TRBV5-1 | CASSLEGLAVRYNEQFF
TRBJ1-2 | TRBV3-1/TRBV3-2 | CASSQETPHGYTF
TRBJ2-2 | TRBV28 | CASSSAPRVPNTGELFF
TRBJ2-3 | TRBV4-2 | CASSPREQAGGPTDTQYF
TRBJ1-5 | TRBV19 | CASRIRGPAQPQHF
TRBJ1-6 | TRBV5-1 | CASSLEPYNSPLHF
TRBJ2-5 | TRBV2 | CASGPYLGWRGETQYF
TRBJ2-3 | TRBV5-6 | CASSLVTSGAGTDTQYF
TRBJ2-5 | TRBV4-3 | CASSPEQGGGETQYF
TRBJ1-4 | TRBV7-2 | CASSLAGGDEKLFF
TRBJ2-7 | TRBV27 | CASSTRGEQYF
TRBJ2-7 | TRBV27 | CASSRDRGGYEQYF
TRBJ2-3 | TRBV6-2/TRBV6-3 | CASSYPVVTDTQYF
TRBJ1-2 | TRBV19 | CASNPRQDYGYTF
TRBJ2-3 | TRBV3-1/TRBV3-2 | CASSLPGTGADTQYF
TRBJ2-2 | TRBV9 | CASSGEVGSGELFF
TRBJ1-3 | TRBV7-9 | CASSRLISGNTIYF